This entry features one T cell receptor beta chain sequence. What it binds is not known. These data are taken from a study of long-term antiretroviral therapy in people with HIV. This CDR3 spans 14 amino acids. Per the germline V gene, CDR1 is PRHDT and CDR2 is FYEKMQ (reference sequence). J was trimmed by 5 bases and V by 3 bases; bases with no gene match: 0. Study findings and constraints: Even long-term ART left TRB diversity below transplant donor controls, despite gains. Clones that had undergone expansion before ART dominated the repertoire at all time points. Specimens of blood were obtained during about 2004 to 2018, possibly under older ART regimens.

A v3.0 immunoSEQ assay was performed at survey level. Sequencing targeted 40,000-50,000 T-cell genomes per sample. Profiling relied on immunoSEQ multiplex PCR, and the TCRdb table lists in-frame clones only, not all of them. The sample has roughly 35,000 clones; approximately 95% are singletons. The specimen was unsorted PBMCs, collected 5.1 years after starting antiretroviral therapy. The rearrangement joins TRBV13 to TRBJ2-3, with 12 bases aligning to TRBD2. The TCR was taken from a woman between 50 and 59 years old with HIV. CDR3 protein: CASSLGLAGDTQYF. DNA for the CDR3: TGTGCCAGCAGCTTGGGACTAGCGGGAGATACGCAGTATTTT. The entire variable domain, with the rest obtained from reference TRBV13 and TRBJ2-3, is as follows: AAGVIQSPRHLIKEKRETATLKCYPIPRHDTVYWYQQGPGQDPQFLISFYEKMQSDKGSIPDRFSAQQFSDYHSELNMSSLELGDSALYFCASSLGLAGDTQYFGPGTRLTVL.